The clone carrying this T cell receptor beta chain was seen repeatedly, ten times or more. What it binds is not known. These data are taken from a study of response to subunit inactivated influenza vaccine. Study-wide points: The authors offered the suggestion that each seasonal influenza vaccination recruits few new T cells.

TCRdb reprocessed the RT-PCR reads via MiXCR and lists one record per CDR3 protein. The sample has about 310,000 distinct CDR3 sequences, 22% seen once. The sequence was collected from a man aged 50-75 years who received an inactivated influenza vaccine. The source was PBMCs from blood, collected less than 22 months after vaccination.

The DNA for the CDR3 is TGTGCCAGCAGCGTAGAAGAAGGGAATGGTAAAGAAAAACTGTTTTTT. Translating gives CASSVEEGNGKEKLFF. J is TRBJ1-4 and V is TRBV9, with unresolved D. V was pared by 0 bases and J by 8 bases, with 17 bases between. CDR1 SGDLS and CDR2 YYNGEE come from the germline V gene. This CDR3 spans 16 amino acids.